The clone carrying this TCR beta chain was seen just once. The data stem from a study of blood T cell repertoires in COVID-19. Looking at the study overall: Specimens from acute and convalescent COVID-19 originated in the United States, Italy and Spain. T cells, B-cell-depleted T cells, or PBMCs provided the cDNA or gDNA that served as material.

Recruitment covered about 26 US areas and drew participants whose ages spanned about 18 to 100 years. This CDR3 spans 14 amino acids. CDR1 is SGHNT, CDR2 YENEEA, per germline. V dropped 1 base and J dropped 7; count of bases not matched to a gene: 3. Only in-frame clones appear in the TCRdb table, and some are missing; sequencing was by immunoSEQ multiplex PCR. The profile shows more than 150,000 clones, 75% to 90% of them singletons. Sequencing was carried out using PBMCs or T cells enriched from blood (not recorded which). The clonotype was recovered from a woman between 25 and 40 years old who had recovered from COVID-19. This chain connects TRBV11-3 to TRBJ2-1; 8 bases fit TRBD1. The CDR3 DNA sequence: TGTGCCAGCAGCTTAGGCCAGGGGGCTAATGAGCAGTTCTTC. Translating it yields CASSLGQGANEQFF.